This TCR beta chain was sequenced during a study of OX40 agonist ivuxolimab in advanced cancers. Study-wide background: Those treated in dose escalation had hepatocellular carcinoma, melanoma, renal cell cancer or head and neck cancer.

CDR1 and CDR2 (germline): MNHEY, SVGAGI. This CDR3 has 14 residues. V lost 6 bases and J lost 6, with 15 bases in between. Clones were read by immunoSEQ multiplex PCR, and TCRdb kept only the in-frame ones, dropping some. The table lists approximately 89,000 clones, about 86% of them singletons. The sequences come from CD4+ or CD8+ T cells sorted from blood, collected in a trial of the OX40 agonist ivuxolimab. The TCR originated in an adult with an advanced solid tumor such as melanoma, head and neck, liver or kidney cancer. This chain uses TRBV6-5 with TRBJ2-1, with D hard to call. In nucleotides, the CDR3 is TGTGCCAGCAGGAAACTGGGTTGGGGCAATGAGCAGTTCTTC. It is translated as CASRKLGWGNEQFF.